What follows describes a single TCR beta chain. What it binds is unknown. Libraries were prepared by immunoSEQ multiplex PCR; TCRdb keeps only in-frame clonotypes and omits some of them. Of 60,000 to 90,000 clones listed, over 60% were seen once; the top ten hold roughly 28%. Germline V gene lookup returns CDR1 SGHNT and CDR2 YYREEE (reference sequence). V lost 5 bases and J lost 3; bases outside the gene matches: 4. CDR3 length equals 14 residues. This entry is derived from a study of T cell responses to AZD1222 COVID-19 vaccine. Study results and limitations: Spike was spanned by vaccine-associated CD4 TCRs, which were dominant at 160-218 and 743-854. Unmutated variant regions reportedly attract nearly half of all spike-specific TCRs. Increased Spike-specific TCR breadth and depth were observed after two AZD1222 doses. Without day 14 samples, only post-peak T cell repertoires were studied.

The sequence was collected from an adult who received the MenACWY meningococcal vaccine as a control. Here the sequenced sample was peripheral blood, taken 28 days after the second dose of the MenACWY control vaccine. The chain carries TRBV5-4 and TRBJ1-4, with 7 bases fitting TRBD1. DNA for the CDR3: TGTGCCAGCAGTACCGGGACAGCTAATGAAAAACTGTTTTTT. Residues: CASSTGTANEKLFF.